This TCR beta chain was identified during a study of blood T cell repertoires in COVID-19 (dated by TCRdb to 2018 to 2020). Study-wide context: Collaborator samples came from the United States, Italy and Spain and covered acute and convalescent phases of COVID-19. The repertoires were released in a freely available public database intended as a resource for research on the immune response to SARS-CoV-2. The samples were drawn from two sources: the first 160 participants of the ongoing ImmuneRACE study, and 1,254 subjects contributed by 6 global collaborators. The material from the prospective study consisted of cDNA or gDNA derived from T cells, B-cell-depleted T cells, or PBMCs. Deeply sampled blood TCRbeta repertoires from subjects exposed to, actively infected with, or recovered from COVID-19 were included in the dataset. The sample metadata nearly always contained a de-identified subject ID, COVID-19 status, age in years and sex. Where HLA class I and class II types were available, the types were taken from metadata supplied by the sample provider, not from assay-based typing. Overall results and qualifications from the work: The amount of clinical and demographic metadata varied by source and participant and was provided uncurated.

The immunoSEQ Assay, a bias-controlled multiplex PCR, was used to amplify TCRbeta CDR3 regions from genomic DNA. In the paper's pipeline: Nucleated cell counts per sample were estimated from amplification of reference gene primers within the assay. To quantify the absolute abundance of each unique TCRbeta CDR3 rearrangement, sequence reads were collapsed and filtered. For each sample, productive Simpson clonality was calculated as the square root of Simpson's diversity index over productive rearrangements. In its TCRdb copy, this immuneACCESS table keeps in-frame sequences only and misses some clones. Where compared with another copy, unresolved V genes explain less than half of these, and the others have no known cause. For V, J and clone size, that table is used; D and trimming come from the DNA. The table for this sample lists about 120,000 clones; around 83% of them were counted only once. Clones ranked in the top ten supply roughly 5% of the sample.

With regard to this clone: Its recognized antigen is unknown. No base-level quality is on record; no much larger clone is a single base apart.

In Seattle, one collaborating source enrolled patients while the infection was active and tracked those patients longitudinally over the course of disease. Whole blood was collected in K2EDTA tubes by collaborating institutions according to the institutions' own protocols. For TCRbeta analysis, collaborators shipped samples in one of three forms: frozen whole blood, isolated PBMCs, or DNA extracted from either of those sample types. The germline V gene yields SGHTA for CDR1 and FQGNSA for CDR2. Relative to germline, V is 4 bases shorter and J is 5 bases shorter, with 14 bases between their ends. The CDR3 runs 14 amino acids, cysteine and phenylalanine included. Just CDR3 DNA is preserved here, 42 bases in frame from base 1.

In this chain, TRBV7-2 is recombined with TRBJ1-2; D gene: possibly TRBD1, on 5 matching bases. Sequenced input: peripheral blood. This TCR derives from a woman aged 55-69 years with COVID-19, enrolled during active disease. The DNA is TGTGCCAGCAGCTCATGGGGACTGACATATGGCTACACCTTC. This sequence encodes CASSSWGLTYGYTF.